Listed here are 4 T cell receptor beta chains from one sample, sequenced in a study of blood T cell repertoires in COVID-19. The method was immunoSEQ multiplex PCR; TCRdb's version includes in-frame clones alone and lacks a portion of them. The sample shows 100,000 to 150,000 clones, approximately 91% of them seen only once. Source material: peripheral blood. Receptor source: a woman over 75 with acute or convalescent COVID-19.

The chain is built from TRBV10-3 and TRBJ2-1; 11 positions match TRBD1. In germline, CDR1 is ENHRY, CDR2 SYGVKD. The CDR3 runs to 17 residues. With 4 bases clipped from V and 4 bases from J, the junction kept 9 bases outside the gene matches. CDR3 in amino acids: CAISGSLGTGGYNEQFF. The CDR3 DNA is TGTGCCATCAGTGGGTCCCTTGGGACAGGGGGATACAATGAGCAGTTCTTC.

The chain recombines TRBV15 with TRBJ1-2; the match to TRBD1 covers 9 bases. The CDR3 consists of 14 residues. V was pared by 4 bases and J by 8 bases, with 8 bases of the junction left unmatched. Germline V gene lookup returns CDR1 LNHNV and CDR2 YYDKDF (reference sequence). The CDR3 here is CATSTSDRGGGYTF. CDR3 DNA: TGTGCCACCAGCACTTCGGACAGGGGCGGAGGCTACACCTTC.

V and J are TRBV6-5 and TRBJ2-5, with TRBD2 matching over 9 bases. This CDR3 spans 15 amino acids. V was clipped by 0 bases and J by 5 bases; unmatched bases: 4. Germline assignment: CDR1 MNHEY and CDR2 SVGAGI. The CDR3 nucleotides read TGTGCCAGCAGTTACTCCCGGGCGGGGGGGGAGACCCAGTACTTC. Its translation: CASSYSRAGGETQYF.

The V and J genes are TRBV5-1 and TRBJ2-7, with TRBD1 identical over 10 bases. V gave up 3 bases and J gave up 6 bases; unmatched junction bases: 9. This CDR3 is 15 amino acids long. Germline V gives CDR1 SGHRS, CDR2 YFSETQ. The CDR3 protein is CASSWDGTGAPEQYF. In DNA, the CDR3 is TGCGCCAGCAGCTGGGACGGGACAGGGGCCCCCGAGCAGTACTTC.